This is a list of T cell receptor beta chains from one sample in a study of blood T cell repertoires in COVID-19. This table comes from immunoSEQ multiplex PCR, and its TCRdb copy is limited to in-frame clones, with some not included. Among approximately 97,000 clones listed, 84% were seen once. The sequencing input was peripheral blood. The receptor set was obtained from a man in his forties or fifties with active or convalescent COVID-19. The CDR3 runs from the conserved cysteine through the conserved F or W. D genes are given only for firm matches. The listing skips clone size in some rows; elsewhere it reads once, few, many or a size class.

cdr3_aa	cdr3_nt	v_call	j_call	d_call	clone_size
CASSYLRDTSGNTIYF	TGTGCCAGCAGTTACCTCCGGGACACCTCTGGAAACACCATATATTTT	TRBV6-5	TRBJ1-3	-	-
CASSQGGANVLTF	TGTGCCAGCAGCCAGGGAGGGGCCAACGTCCTGACTTTC	TRBV5-8	TRBJ2-6	-	-
CASTFTPGQNYGYTF	TGCGCCAGCACCTTTACGCCCGGACAGAACTATGGCTACACCTTC	TRBV5-1	TRBJ1-2	-	few
CAVSNGQGDYGYTF	TGTGCCGTCAGCAACGGACAGGGGGACTATGGCTACACCTTC	TRBV10-3	TRBJ1-2	TRBD1	-
CASSPDRGPYGYTF	TGTGCCAGCAGTCCCGACAGGGGCCCCTATGGCTACACCTTC	TRBV6-5	TRBJ1-2	TRBD1	-
CASSLLPGSRSVTNEKLFF	TGCGCCAGCAGCTTGTTGCCGGGAAGTAGGTCTGTGACTAATGAAAAACTGTTTTTT	TRBV5-1	TRBJ1-4	-	-
CASSPNTGGLSGANVLTF	TGTGCCAGCTCACCAAATACAGGGGGCTTGTCTGGGGCCAACGTCCTGACTTTC	TRBV18	TRBJ2-6	TRBD1	few
CASSPGTATNYGYTF	TGCGCCAGCAGCCCAGGGACAGCTACTAACTATGGCTACACCTTC	TRBV5-1	TRBJ1-2	TRBD1	-
CASSGTGWDEQFF	TGTGCCAGCAGCGGGACAGGGTGGGATGAGCAGTTCTTC	TRBV6-5	TRBJ2-1	TRBD1	once
CASSALQGVTNEKLFF	TGCGCCAGCAGTGCCCTACAAGGGGTCACTAATGAAAAACTGTTTTTT	TRBV10-2	TRBJ1-4	-	-
CASSLARSSTNEKLFF	TGTGCCAGCAGCTTAGCGCGGTCCTCAACTAATGAAAAACTGTTTTTT	TRBV7-9	TRBJ1-4	-	-
CASSERGEQFF	TGTGCCAGCAGTGAACGAGGGGAGCAGTTCTTC	TRBV6-6	TRBJ2-1	-	many
CASRAGLTEAFF	TGTGCCAGCAGGGCAGGGCTAACTGAAGCTTTCTTT	TRBV6-5	TRBJ1-1	-	-
CASSSLSGLEQYF	TGTGCCAGCAGCTCATTGTCGGGTCTCGAGCAGTACTTC	TRBV7-2	TRBJ2-7	-	-
CAISAGTGRSAEAFF	TGTGCCATCAGCGCCGGGACAGGCCGTTCTGCTGAAGCTTTCTTT	TRBV10-3	TRBJ1-1	TRBD1	-
CASSYSGTASYEQYF	TGTGCCAGCAGTTACTCGGGGACAGCCTCCTACGAGCAGTACTTC	TRBV6-5	TRBJ2-7	TRBD1	-
CAWSQGASGNTIYF	TGTGCCTGGAGTCAGGGGGCTTCTGGAAACACCATATATTTT	TRBV30	TRBJ1-3	TRBD1	-
CASSLDPGVQPQHF	TGTGCCAGCAGCTTAGATCCAGGGGTGCAGCCCCAGCATTTT	TRBV7-8	TRBJ1-5	-	-
CASSTTGTSGGAEQFF	TGTGCCAGCAGCACGACCGGGACTAGCGGGGGAGCAGAGCAGTTCTTC	TRBV7-2	TRBJ2-1	TRBD2	-
CASSLGGGSRTEAFF	TGCGCCAGCAGCTTGGGAGGGGGTTCGCGGACTGAAGCTTTCTTT	TRBV5-1	TRBJ1-1	-	-
CASSKTTGTTTDTQYF	TGTGCCAGCAGCAAAACGACCGGGACTACCACAGATACGCAGTATTTT	TRBV9	TRBJ2-3	TRBD2	once
CASSRGQLQETQYF	TGTGCCAGCAGTAGGGGACAGCTCCAAGAGACCCAGTACTTC	TRBV6-6	TRBJ2-5	TRBD1	-
CASSYLGGGGPGELFF	TGTGCCAGCAGCTATCTAGGGGGGGGCGGCCCAGGGGAGCTGTTTTTT	TRBV5-4	TRBJ2-2	-	-
CASTKGRGTEAFF	TGTGCCAGCACCAAGGGGCGGGGGACTGAAGCTTTCTTT	TRBV2	TRBJ1-1	-	-
CAWRTGGRQPQHF	TGTGCCTGGCGTACAGGGGGGAGACAGCCCCAGCATTTT	TRBV30	TRBJ1-5	TRBD1	-
CASSLSSATVGPKF	TGTGCCAGCAGTTTATCTTCGGCCACGGTGGGCCCAAAGTTC	TRBV28	TRBJ2-7	-	-
CASSSKSGSAPLHF	TGTGCCAGCAGCTCTAAGTCAGGATCGGCACCCCTCCACTTT	TRBV7-2	TRBJ1-6	-	-
CASWSGMNTEAFF	TGTGCCAGTTGGAGCGGTATGAACACTGAAGCTTTCTTT	TRBV19	TRBJ1-1	-	-